These 27 T cell receptor beta chains were all obtained from the same sample, sequenced in a study of T cell responses to AZD1222 COVID-19 vaccine. Assay: immunoSEQ multiplex PCR; the TCRdb copy retains only in-frame clones and omits some. The data show roughly 110,000 clones, 80% to 95% seen once. The starting material was peripheral blood, obtained on day 0 of AZD1222 vaccination. Receptors originate from an adult in good health.

This sequence joins TRBV9 and TRBJ2-5; TRBD2 matches 9 bases. The CDR3 covers 18 residues. The ends lost 2 bases at V and 5 bases at J; junction bases unmatched: 16. Germline-derived CDR1 and CDR2 are SGDLS and YYNGEE. The CDR3 reads CASSVLPSGRGGAETQYF. CDR3 bases: TGTGCCAGCAGCGTTCTCCCAAGTGGCCGCGGGGGGGCGGAGACCCAGTACTTC.

The chain couples TRBV6-2 or TRBV6-3 to TRBJ1-3; no definite D call. CDR1 MNHEY and CDR2 SVGEGT come from the germline V gene. The V end was cut by 2 bases, the J end by 5 bases, with 13 bases between. This CDR3 is 15 amino acids long. Written as DNA, the CDR3 is TGTGCCAGCAGTTACGAAGTATGGGCGAGAAACACCATATATTTT. This codes for CASSYEVWARNTIYF.

The chain couples TRBV10-3 to TRBJ2-7; D is possibly TRBD1 (5 bases). Per germline, CDR1 ENHRY and CDR2 SYGVKD. The V gene lost 2 bases and the J gene lost 3 bases, with 8 bases spanning the gap. CDR3 size: 13 residues. CDR3 protein: CAISEGAGYEQYF. CDR3 sequence (DNA): TGTGCCATCAGTGAGGGGGCCGGCTACGAGCAGTACTTC.

The genes are TRBV3-1 (or the pseudogene TRBV3-2) and TRBJ1-4; D not certain. Germline values: CDR1 LGHDT, CDR2 YNNKEL (reference sequence). This CDR3 is 14 amino acids long. Between the trimmed V and J ends, which lost 1 base and 0 bases, there was a span of 3 bases. CDR3 sequence: CASSQGPTNEKLFF. The CDR3 DNA reads TGTGCCAGCAGCCAAGGGCCAACTAATGAAAAACTGTTTTTT.

The chain combines TRBV2 with TRBJ2-2; TRBD2 matches at 8 bases. Germline CDR1 and CDR2: SNHLY and FYNNEI. The CDR3 consists of 14 residues. The V segment lost 7 bases and the J segment 3 bases; nucleotides outside the gene matches: 4. The CDR3 reads CASMERGYTGELFF. DNA of the CDR3: TGTGCCAGCATGGAGCGGGGGTACACCGGGGAGCTGTTTTTT.

The CDR3 here is CASSKPRNTIYF. Written as DNA, the CDR3 is TGTGCCAGCAGCAAACCTAGAAACACCATATATTTT. The chain links TRBV21-1 to TRBJ1-3. TRBV21-1 is an annotated pseudogene. The CDR3 consists of 12 residues.

The V and J genes are TRBV13 and TRBJ2-7, with 12 bases matching TRBD2. The CDR3 is 16 residues long. Trimming cost V 5 bases and J 0 bases; bases outside gene matches: 5. The germline CDR1 and CDR2 sequences are PRHDT and FYEKMQ (reference sequence). In DNA, the CDR3 is TGTGCCAGCAGCGAGGAGACTAGCGGGGGCTCCTACGAGCAGTACTTC. Translation gives CASSEETSGGSYEQYF. Full variable domain (remainder filled in from reference TRBV13 and TRBJ2-7): AAGVIQSPRHLIKEKRETATLKCYPIPRHDTVYWYQQGPGQDPQFLISFYEKMQSDKGSIPDRFSAQQFSDYHSELNMSSLELGDSALYFCASSEETSGGSYEQYFGPGTRLTVT.

This rearrangement joins TRBV27 to TRBJ1-2; 8 bases map to TRBD1. The CDR3 is 13 residues long. With V trimmed by 2 bases and J by 6 bases, 2 bases remained unmatched. The germline CDR1 and CDR2 sequences are MNHEY and SMNVEV (reference sequence). The CDR3 nucleotides are TGTGCCAGCAGTTTACAGGGGGCAGATGGCTACACCTTC. This codes for CASSLQGADGYTF.

The V call is TRBV30, the J call TRBJ2-3, with D perhaps given as TRBD1 or TRBD2 (6 bases each). The CDR3 contains 14 residues. Trimming removed 7 bases from V and 2 bases from J, with 16 bases in between. CDR1 is GTSNPN, CDR2 SVGIG, per germline (reference sequence). CDR3 DNA sequence: TGTGCCTTGTTGGGGGGCAGGTTCACAGATACGCAGTATTTT. Translation: CALLGGRFTDTQYF.

CDR3 loop: CASTPGQGWGGYTF. The CDR3 nucleotides read TGTGCCAGCACTCCGGGACAGGGCTGGGGAGGCTACACCTTC. The chain recombines TRBV6-4 with TRBJ1-2, with 9 bases lining up with TRBD1. In germline, CDR1 is MRHNA, CDR2 SNTAGT. The CDR3 sequence is 14 residues long. With 7 bases clipped from V and 8 bases from J, the junction kept 11 bases outside the gene matches.

V usage is TRBV29-1 and J usage is TRBJ2-3; D gene unclear. The CDR3 is 13 residues long. V lost 1 base, J lost 2 bases, and 7 bases lay in between. The germline gives CDR1 SQVTM, CDR2 ANQGSEA. The DNA of the CDR3 is TGCAGCGTTGAAGGACGGTACACAGATACGCAGTATTTT. Protein sequence: CSVEGRYTDTQYF.

This clone was observed a few times. The chain has TRBV28 and TRBJ2-1; 14 bases map to TRBD2. The V gene end was trimmed by 6 bases and the J gene end by 2 bases; junction bases not matched to a gene: 6. CDR3 length equals 17 residues. The germline gives CDR1 MDHEN, CDR2 SYDVKM. The DNA for the CDR3 is TGTGCCAGCAGGGGACTAGCGGGGGCTCTTCCCTACAATGAGCAGTTCTTC. Translation: CASRGLAGALPYNEQFF.

This chain links TRBV5-1 with TRBJ2-2; possible D gene TRBD1, 5 bases. Germline V gene data show CDR1 as SGHRS and CDR2 as YFSETQ. This CDR3 has 15 residues. V was clipped by 1 base and J by 4 bases, with 11 bases between them. CDR3 protein: CASSLMSGSTGELFF. The DNA for the CDR3 is TGCGCCAGCAGCTTGATGTCAGGGTCCACCGGGGAGCTGTTTTTT.

The V and J genes are TRBV7-8 and TRBJ1-3, with D uncertain. With 1 base removed from V and 0 bases from J, the gap between germline ends came to 4 bases. Germline loops: CDR1 SGHVS, CDR2 FQNEAQ. The CDR3 extends over 14 amino acids. CDR3 bases: TGTGCCAGCAGCTTAGTCCGCTCTGGAAACACCATATATTTT. Translation: CASSLVRSGNTIYF.

This clone was picked up a small number of times. The chain has TRBV15 and TRBJ2-1, with D perhaps matching TRBD1 or TRBD2 (5 bases each). The CDR3 spans 13 residues. Germline V gene lookup returns CDR1 LNHNV and CDR2 YYDKDF (reference sequence). V was clipped by 4 bases and J by 10 bases, with 14 bases between them. CDR3 protein: CATSTDPGTEQFF. The CDR3 DNA sequence: TGTGCCACCAGCACTGATCCAGGGACCGAGCAGTTCTTC.

This rearrangement joins TRBV6-1 to TRBJ1-1; 8 nucleotides line up with TRBD1. The length of the CDR3 is 15 residues. Germline assignment: CDR1 MNHNS and CDR2 SASEGT. Trimming cost V 2 bases and J 6 bases; bases outside gene matches: 8. The CDR3 loop is CASSELQGGRAEAFF. The CDR3 coding sequence is TGTGCCAGCAGTGAACTACAGGGGGGTCGAGCTGAAGCTTTCTTT.

V gene TRBV7-2 combines with J gene TRBJ1-5; D is ambiguous. The germline V gene encodes CDR1 SGHTA and CDR2 FQGNSA. V was cut by 5 bases and J by 6 bases, with 11 bases left in between. The CDR3 runs 13 residues. The CDR3 DNA follows: TGTGCCAGCAGCAGAGAGGCGGGTCAGCCCCAGCATTTT. It is translated as CASSREAGQPQHF.

Here the CDR3 reads CASSLVQGRTEAFF. Written as DNA, the CDR3 is TGTGCCAGCAGCTTAGTACAGGGTCGCACTGAAGCTTTCTTT. The chain uses TRBV7-2 and TRBJ1-1; D is possibly TRBD1 (6 bases). The germline V gene encodes CDR1 SGHTA and CDR2 FQGNSA. V lost 1 base and J 4 bases, leaving 10 bases between the germline ends. The CDR3 loop spans 14 amino acids.

This rearrangement joins TRBV2 to TRBJ1-2; 11 bases fit TRBD1. V shed 7 bases, J shed 6 bases, and the junction held 4 bases outside the gene matches. CDR1 is SNHLY and CDR2 is FYNNEI in the germline V gene. The CDR3 totals 13 residues. In nucleotides, the CDR3 is TGTGCCAGCAAAAGGGACAGGGGGGATGGCTACACCTTC. This sequence encodes CASKRDRGDGYTF.

V is TRBV15 and J is TRBJ1-2; D remains ambiguous. V was clipped by 5 bases and J by 3 bases, with 10 bases between them. This CDR3 has 13 amino acids. The germline gives CDR1 LNHNV, CDR2 YYDKDF (reference sequence). The CDR3 loop reads CATSRRGDYGYTF. The CDR3 bases are TGTGCCACCAGCCGGCGGGGAGACTATGGCTACACCTTC.

The chain carries TRBV3-1 (or the pseudogene TRBV3-2) and TRBJ2-7; D might be TRBD2 (6 bases). Looked up from germline, CDR1 is LGHDT and CDR2 is YNNKEL (reference sequence). Deletions cut 4 bases from V and 2 bases from J, with 18 bases between. This CDR3 is built from 16 residues. CDR3 protein: CASSRPPGLHPYEQYF. The CDR3 DNA reads as TGTGCCAGCAGCCGGCCCCCGGGACTGCATCCCTACGAGCAGTACTTC.

V is TRBV5-1 and J is TRBJ1-4; D gene ambiguous. Germline values: CDR1 SGHRS, CDR2 YFSETQ. Trimming took 0 bases from V and 0 from J, leaving 6 bases between them. This CDR3 is 15 amino acids long. The CDR3: CASSLEATTNEKLFF. The DNA for the CDR3 is TGCGCCAGCAGCTTGGAAGCAACAACTAATGAAAAACTGTTTTTT.

The V gene is TRBV4-1, the J gene TRBJ2-1; either TRBD1 or TRBD2 may supply D (5 bases each). V dropped 0 bases and J dropped 0 bases, with 12 bases sitting between them. This CDR3 has 17 residues. Germline lookup yields CDR1 MGHRA and CDR2 YSYEKL. The CDR3 bases are TGCGCCAGCAGCCAAGATAAGTTTGGGGGCTCCTACAATGAGCAGTTCTTC. This codes for CASSQDKFGGSYNEQFF.

The rearrangement links TRBV21-1 to TRBJ1-2; the D call in the table, TRBD1, was not verified against the DNA. TRBV21-1 is deemed a pseudogene. The CDR3 consists of 14 residues. DNA for the CDR3: TGTGCCAGCAGTCGACAGGGAAATTATTATGGCTACACCTTC. Amino acids: CASSRQGNYYGYTF.

The chain combines TRBV9 with TRBJ2-7; the D is unclear. Trimming left V 0 bases short and J 1 base short, with 8 bases between. The germline CDR1 and CDR2 sequences are SGDLS and YYNGEE. CDR3 size: 14 residues. As DNA, the CDR3 is TGTGCCAGCAGCGTAGGGTTGTTATCCTACGAGCAGTACTTC. Its translation is CASSVGLLSYEQYF.

V is TRBV29-1 and J is TRBJ2-5; D unclear. V dropped 2 bases and J dropped 0 bases, with 10 bases sitting between them. This CDR3 has 14 residues. The germline gives CDR1 SQVTM, CDR2 ANQGSEA. In DNA form, the CDR3 reads TGCAGCGTTGAAACTCCGTTGTACCAAGAGACCCAGTACTTC. Amino acid sequence: CSVETPLYQETQYF.

The chain uses TRBV29-1 and TRBJ1-3; D gene ambiguous. The germline V and J ends were trimmed by 4 bases and 4 bases, with 8 bases remaining between them. This CDR3 is built from 12 residues. Germline CDR1 is SQVTM and CDR2 is ANQGSEA. The CDR3 spells CSVVVGGNTIYF. The CDR3 DNA sequence: TGCAGCGTTGTCGTCGGAGGAAACACCATATATTTT.